The rows below give T cell receptor beta chains drawn from one sample of a study of T-cell reconstitution after alpha-beta-depleted transplantation in children. MiXCR was run by TCRdb on the PCR reads, yielding one entry per CDR3 protein. The table lists roughly 200,000 distinct CDR3 sequences, under 8.5% of them singletons. Sequenced material: PBMCs, mostly from graft donor cells, taken 360 days after TCRalphabeta/CD19-depleted stem cell transplant. The receptor set was obtained from a male patient under 10 years old who had a stem cell transplant for acute myeloid leukemia, so the T cells may come from the graft donor. The CDR3 runs from the conserved cysteine through the conserved F or W. D genes are given only for firm matches. The size entry is marked missing in some rows and otherwise reads once, few, many or a size class.

CDR3 length,clone size,D gene,J gene,V gene,CDR3 protein,CDR3 DNA
13,.,.,TRBJ2-1,TRBV24-1,CATSEGSYNEQFF,TGTGCCACCAGTGAGGGCTCCTACAATGAGCAGTTCTTC
14,many,.,TRBJ2-7,TRBV27,CASSYTSRVDEQYF,TGTGCCAGCAGCTATACTAGCCGGGTGGACGAGCAGTACTTC
14,many,.,TRBJ2-1,TRBV12-3/TRBV12-4,CASSFRHTTNEQFF,TGTGCCAGCAGTTTCCGCCACACAACGAATGAGCAGTTCTTC
16,many,.,TRBJ2-1,TRBV7-9,CASSLRVGTNLNEQFF,TGTGCCAGCAGCCTAAGGGTCGGGACAAACCTCAATGAGCAGTTCTTC
17,.,.,TRBJ2-3,TRBV12-5,CASGLVSLGGSTDTQYF,TGTGCTAGTGGTTTGGTATCTTTGGGGGGCTCCACAGATACGCAGTATTTT
15,many,.,TRBJ2-3,TRBV18,CASSPPFLGRDTQYF,TGTGCCAGCTCACCACCGTTTCTTGGCCGAGATACGCAGTATTTT
15,many,.,TRBJ2-1,TRBV20-1,CSARDRGENRNEQFF,TGCAGTGCTAGAGATAGGGGGGAGAATCGCAATGAGCAGTTCTTC
16,.,TRBD2,TRBJ2-3,TRBV29-1,CSASLAGGPTPDTQYF,TGCAGCGCTTCACTAGCGGGAGGGCCTACGCCGGATACGCAGTATTTT
17,few,TRBD1,TRBJ2-2,TRBV24-1,CATSDDGQGINTGELFF,TGTGCCACCAGTGATGACGGACAGGGGATTAACACCGGGGAGCTGTTTTTT
13,few,.,TRBJ2-1,TRBV7-9,CASSERDLDEQFF,TGTGCCAGCAGCGAGAGGGACTTAGATGAGCAGTTCTTC
14,many,TRBD1,TRBJ1-4,TRBV5-1,CASSSRTGDEKLFF,TGCGCCAGCAGCTCACGGACAGGGGATGAAAAACTGTTTTTT
13,few,.,TRBJ1-2,TRBV29-1,CSVGRSLIYGYTF,TGCAGCGTCGGACGTTCTCTCATCTATGGCTACACCTTC
13,many,.,TRBJ1-1,TRBV12-3/TRBV12-4,CASSPRAFWGAFF,TGTGCCAGCAGCCCTCGGGCGTTTTGGGGGGCTTTCTTT
15,.,TRBD2,TRBJ2-1,TRBV6-1,CASSPSGGIYNEQFF,TGTGCCAGCAGCCCTAGCGGGGGCATCTACAATGAGCAGTTCTTC
15,.,.,TRBJ2-1,TRBV7-8,CASRPTDSSYNEQFF,TGTGCCAGCAGGCCGACAGATAGCTCCTACAATGAGCAGTTCTTC
13,few,.,TRBJ2-5,TRBV12-3/TRBV12-4,CASRAARRSTQYF,TGTGCCAGCCGAGCCGCCCGGCGATCGACCCAGTACTTC
19,many,.,TRBJ2-7,TRBV7-6,CASSPLLGPHLMPSYEQYF,TGTGCCAGCAGCCCCCTGCTAGGACCCCACTTAATGCCCTCCTACGAGCAGTACTTC
14,many,.,TRBJ1-1,TRBV6-1,CASTIPGPVVVAFF,TGTGCCAGCACCATCCCGGGGCCAGTCGTGGTAGCTTTCTTT
14,few,.,TRBJ2-3,TRBV7-2,CASSARTATDTQYF,TGTGCCAGCAGCGCCCGGACGGCCACAGATACGCAGTATTTT
14,.,TRBD1,TRBJ2-1,TRBV5-1,CASTTGEAYNEQFF,TGCGCCAGCACGACAGGGGAGGCCTACAATGAGCAGTTCTTC
16,many,TRBD2,TRBJ2-3,TRBV10-3,CAISEPSGESTDTQYF,TGTGCCATCAGTGAGCCAAGCGGGGAAAGCACAGATACGCAGTATTTT
14,many,TRBD1,TRBJ1-5,TRBV20-1,CSARDGQGHQPQHF,TGCAGTGCTAGAGACGGACAGGGGCATCAGCCCCAGCATTTT
16,many,.,TRBJ2-5,TRBV5-6,CASRFTGLGGEETQYF,TGTGCCAGCCGATTCACGGGATTAGGCGGGGAAGAGACCCAGTACTTC
16,.,TRBD2,TRBJ2-1,TRBV20-1,CCARGESGLGLSEQFF,TGCTGTGCTAGAGGAGAATCGGGACTAGGCCTCAGTGAGCAGTTCTTC